This T cell receptor beta chain came from a study of persistence of HIV-infected CD4 T cells. Across the whole study: Antigen stimulation activated a lower proportion of cells, more of them memory, than anti-CD3/anti-CD28 stimulation.

V was cut by 5 bases and J by 1 base, with 15 bases left in between. CDR3 length: 15 amino acids. The V gene's germline CDR1 is SGHRS and CDR2 YFSETQ. Nonspecific anti-CD3/anti-CD28 bead stimulation represents the broad CD4+ T cell repertoire. Sorting of responding CD4+ T cells relied on upregulated CD40 ligand together with CD69. For at least 4 years, plasma HIV-1 RNA was undetectable (<50 copies/mL). Donors had CD4+ T cell counts above 400 cells/uL and were CMV-seropositive. For around 18 hours, CD8-depleted PBMCs received anti-CD28/CD49d costimulation, a CD40-blocking antibody and enfuvirtide. Sequencing used immunoSEQ version 4 in survey mode. The repertoire was sequenced with immunoSEQ multiplex PCR; TCRdb's copy has only in-frame clones and lacks some. The sample gives roughly 41,000 clones, 87% of which show up once; roughly 1.3% is in the top ten. With respect to this clone: No antigen is known for it.

The chain combines TRBV5-1 with TRBJ1-1; tentative D call: TRBD1 (6 bases). The TCR sequence derives from an adult man with HIV who was CMV-seropositive. The specimen was CD4+ T cells sorted from PBMCs after approximately 18-hour stimulation, collected from a patient who received antiretroviral therapy. The CDR3 spells CASRPEKTGNTEAFF. In DNA, the CDR3 is TGCGCCAGCAGACCCGAAAAGACAGGGAACACTGAAGCTTTCTTT.